These 27 T cell receptor beta chains came from one sample sequenced in a study of T-cell memory formation after mild COVID-19 (dated by TCRdb to the early 2020s). The method behind the library was 5' RACE. Sequencing instrument: Illumina NovaSeq 6000. The public sequencing data were trimmed at Q25 with fastp and processed into clonotypes with MiXCR by TCRdb, which kept only in-frame beta chains. Each CDR3 protein appears once, grouped with its most common genes and DNA. Within this sample are over 350,000 distinct CDR3 sequences, with 24% of them counted one time only. The top ten hold around 8.1% of the sample. Source material: PBMCs or a T cell subset sorted from them (not recorded which). These receptor sequences come from an adult woman who had mild COVID-19 (a few samples of this study predate the infection). The sample titles of this study are shuffled in the database, so cell type and time point are left out; the donor was told from shared clones.

This clonotype was detected only once. The chain employs TRBV20-1 and TRBJ2-3; tentative D call: TRBD2 (6 bases). The V gene lost 3 bases and the J gene lost 5 bases, with 18 bases spanning the gap. CDR1 and CDR2 (germline): DFQATT, SNEGSKA (reference sequence). There are 15 residues in the CDR3. CDR3 DNA sequence: TGCAGTGCTAGGGACCCCCGGGAGTCTGGAGATACGCAGTATTTT. Encoded protein: CSARDPRESGDTQYF.

This clonotype occurred once. This rearrangement joins TRBV5-1 to TRBJ2-3; D is possibly TRBD1 (8 bases). Trimming took off 5 bases at V and 1 base at J, with 20 bases between the two ends. Germline V gives CDR1 SGHRS, CDR2 YFSETQ. This CDR3 comprises 17 residues. CDR3 sequence (DNA): TGCGCCAGCAGTGGGACAGGACGCGGGAGCGGCACAGATACGCAGTATTTT. Its translation is CASSGTGRGSGTDTQYF.

This clonotype was counted between two and nine times. The genes are TRBV12-3 or TRBV12-4 and TRBJ1-1; D remains unclear. The CDR3 spans 11 residues. The V end lost 3 bases, the J end lost 6 bases, and 5 bases lay between the germline ends. Here the CDR3 DNA reads TGTGCCAGCAGTTTTGGGCCTGAAGCTTTCTTT. Protein: CASSFGPEAFF.

The rearrangement joins TRBV29-1 to TRBJ1-1; the D is unclear. The CDR3 has 11 amino acids. Germline CDR1 SQVTM, CDR2 ANQGSEA. V dropped 4 bases and J dropped 6 bases, with 9 bases sitting between them. The CDR3 nucleotides read TGCAGCGTTGTGATGATTTCTGAAGCTTTCTTT. Its translation: CSVVMISEAFF.

This chain joins TRBV9 and TRBJ2-3, with D unclear. Trimming took 2 bases from V and 3 from J, leaving 16 bases between them. Germline V lookup: CDR1 SGDLS, CDR2 YYNGEE. The CDR3 has 16 amino acids. The CDR3 reads CASSVSESPLTDTQYF. Written as DNA, the CDR3 is TGTGCCAGCAGCGTTTCAGAGAGCCCGTTGACAGATACGCAGTATTTT.

The chain recombines TRBV7-2 with TRBJ1-3, with D uncertain. This CDR3 spans 14 amino acids. CDR1 and CDR2 from the germline V gene are SGHTA and FQGNSA. Trimming removed 3 bases from V and 2 bases from J, with 8 bases in between. The DNA of the CDR3 is TGTGCCAGCAGCTTTAGGACGGCTGGAAACACCATATATTTT. Amino acid sequence: CASSFRTAGNTIYF.

This clonotype was observed at least ten times. The rearrangement links TRBV24-1 to TRBJ2-1, with D possibly TRBD1 on 5 matching bases. V lost 10 bases and J 6 bases, leaving 12 bases between the germline ends. The CDR3 loop spans 12 amino acids. The germline gives CDR1 KGHDR, CDR2 SFDVKD. CDR3 coding DNA: TGTGCCACGAGTCGTCAGGGCAATGAGCAGTTCTTC. Amino acid sequence: CATSRQGNEQFF.

The sample holds many counts of this clonotype. The gene calls are TRBV20-1 and TRBJ2-3; 9 bases are shared with TRBD2. The germline CDR1 and CDR2 sequences are DFQATT and SNEGSKA (reference sequence). V was clipped by 3 bases and J by 1 base; unmatched bases: 11. CDR3 length: 17 residues. CDR3 nucleotide sequence: TGCAGTGCTAGCGCGGGGGGGAGAGTAGGAGGCACAGATACGCAGTATTTT. Its translation is CSASAGGRVGGTDTQYF.

The rearrangement joins TRBV15 to TRBJ1-2, with a possible D match to TRBD1 (5 bases). The germline CDR1 and CDR2 sequences are LNHNV and YYDKDF (reference sequence). V lost 1 base and J lost 1, with 19 bases in between. The CDR3 runs 18 residues. CDR3 amino acids: CATSRGGGTTASNYGYTF. The DNA of the CDR3 is TGTGCCACCAGCAGAGGAGGAGGAACGACAGCGAGTAACTATGGCTACACCTTC.

This chain uses TRBV3-1 with TRBJ1-2; no reliable D call. V dropped 2 bases and J dropped 4 bases, with 11 bases sitting between them. CDR3 length equals 14 residues. Germline V gene data show CDR1 as LGHDT and CDR2 as YNNKEL (reference sequence). CDR3 amino acids: CASSQMSAGYGYTF. The CDR3, as DNA: TGTGCCAGCAGCCAAATGTCGGCAGGCTATGGCTACACCTTC.

This chain connects TRBV7-6 to TRBJ2-7, with TRBD2 identical over 14 bases. The germline V gene encodes CDR1 SGHVS and CDR2 FNYEAQ. This CDR3 is built from 15 residues. J gave up 5 bases and V 4 bases, and 4 bases lay outside the gene matches. The CDR3 here is CASSSRGLAGDEQYF. Written as DNA, the CDR3 is TGTGCCAGCAGCTCCCGGGGACTAGCGGGGGACGAGCAGTACTTC.

At least ten counts were recorded for this clonotype. The chain links TRBV20-1 to TRBJ2-2, with D hard to call. The CDR3 extends over 15 amino acids. Trimming stripped 0 bases from V and 4 bases from J, with 12 bases between. Looked up from germline, CDR1 is DFQATT and CDR2 is SNEGSKA (reference sequence). In nucleotides, the CDR3 is TGCAGTGCTAGAGATTCGAAGACTGGCACCGGGGAGCTGTTTTTT. Translated, it gives CSARDSKTGTGELFF.

This clonotype was observed a few times. The V call is TRBV4-3, the J call TRBJ2-1; no clear D gene. The CDR3 extends over 15 amino acids. Germline CDR1 is LGHNA and CDR2 is YSLEER. Trimming left V 8 bases short and J 1 base short, with 15 bases between. The CDR3 DNA reads TGCGCCAGCGGCACCCGGACCGGGTCCTACAATGAGCAGTTCTTC. It translates to CASGTRTGSYNEQFF.

This clonotype has just a few counts. V usage is TRBV11-2 and J usage is TRBJ1-5, with D possibly TRBD1 on 5 matching bases. Germline V gene data show CDR1 as SGHAT and CDR2 as FQNNGV. This CDR3 region has 14 residues. V gave up 4 bases and J gave up 2 bases, with 9 bases separating them. Here the CDR3 reads CASSSRGGNQPQHF. The CDR3 DNA sequence: TGTGCCAGCAGCTCCCGGGGGGGCAATCAGCCCCAGCATTTT.

This chain joins TRBV3-1 and TRBJ2-7; tentative D call: TRBD1 (6 bases). This CDR3 comprises 16 residues. Trimming shortened V by 4 bases and J by 0 bases, and 16 bases separated the two germline ends. CDR1 is LGHDT and CDR2 is YNNKEL in the germline V gene (reference sequence). The CDR3 nucleotides are TGTGCCAGCAGCCCCGCCCCAGGGGACCTCTCCTACGAGCAGTACTTC. Translating gives CASSPAPGDLSYEQYF.

This chain connects TRBV7-8 to TRBJ1-2; 7 bases match TRBD1. The CDR3 extends over 16 amino acids. Germline V gene sequence: CDR1 SGHVS, CDR2 FQNEAQ. With 2 bases clipped from V and 2 bases from J, the junction kept 8 bases outside the gene matches. CDR3 sequence reads: CASSLSRQGTNYGYTF. The CDR3 DNA is TGTGCCAGCAGCTTAAGTCGACAGGGAACAAACTATGGCTACACCTTC.

The genes are TRBV25-1 and TRBJ1-2; the D gene is possibly TRBD1 (5 bases). Germline V CDR1 and CDR2: MGHDK, SYGVNS. CDR3 length equals 12 residues. V was cut by 4 bases and J by 4 bases, with 7 bases left in between. In DNA, the CDR3 is TGTGCCAGCAGTGGACAGATCTATGGCTACACCTTC. Protein product: CASSGQIYGYTF.

A few counts support this clonotype. The CDR3 DNA sequence: TGCGCCAGCAGCCAGGGGGCCTCCTTCTACAATGAGCAGTTCTTC. Its translation: CASSQGASFYNEQFF. The rearrangement links TRBV4-1 to TRBJ2-1; TRBD1 might be the D (6 bases). Germline loops: CDR1 MGHRA, CDR2 YSYEKL. The CDR3 sequence is 15 residues long. Trimming took off 3 bases at V and 3 bases at J, with 12 bases between the two ends.

The gene calls are TRBV12-3 or TRBV12-4 and TRBJ2-2, with D possibly TRBD1 on 5 matching bases. This CDR3 spans 14 amino acids. Trimming stripped 6 bases from V and 5 bases from J, with 13 bases between. DNA for the CDR3: TGTGCCAGCAGACAGGCCCTAAATACCGGGGAGCTGTTTTTT. It yields the protein CASRQALNTGELFF.

This clonotype was seen only a few times. This chain joins TRBV5-1 and TRBJ2-7; 8 bases are shared with TRBD2. J gave up 1 base and V 0 bases, and 6 bases lay outside the gene matches. Germline V gene lookup returns CDR1 SGHRS and CDR2 YFSETQ. The length of the CDR3 is 16 residues. CDR3 nucleotides: TGCGCCAGCAGCTTGGAGGTCGGCGGGAGGTCCTACGAGCAGTACTTC. Translation gives CASSLEVGGRSYEQYF. Using reference TRBV5-1 and TRBJ2-7 for the parts outside the CDR3, the full variable domain is KAGVTQTPRYLIKTRGQQVTLSCSPISGHRSVSWYQQTPGQGLQFLFEYFSETQRNKGNFPGRFSGRQFSNSRSEMNVSTLELGDSALYLCASSLEVGGRSYEQYFGPGTRLTVT.

The chain employs TRBV5-1 and TRBJ1-4, with D maybe TRBD1 (6 bases). CDR1 SGHRS and CDR2 YFSETQ come from the germline V gene. V was shortened by 0 bases and J by 3 bases, with 12 bases between the two germline ends. CDR3 size: 16 residues. The CDR3 loop reads CASSLAAGVANEKLFF. CDR3 nucleotides: TGCGCCAGCAGCTTGGCGGCAGGGGTGGCTAATGAAAAACTGTTTTTT.

The sample holds a few counts of this clonotype. V gene TRBV6-1 combines with J gene TRBJ2-3; maybe TRBD1 (5 bases). The germline gives CDR1 MNHNS, CDR2 SASEGT. V lost 3 bases and J 7 bases, leaving 14 bases between the germline ends. The CDR3 spans 14 residues. CDR3 amino acids: CASSDRVSANTQYF. The CDR3 DNA follows: TGTGCCAGCAGTGACAGGGTCAGTGCGAATACGCAGTATTTT.

A few counts support this clonotype. The V and J genes are TRBV4-1 and TRBJ2-7; TRBD2 might be the D (6 bases). V was pared by 3 bases and J by 5 bases, with 11 bases between. The CDR3 is 13 amino acids. CDR1 is MGHRA, CDR2 YSYEKL, per germline. The CDR3 is CASSHAGSHEQYF. CDR3 DNA: TGCGCCAGCAGCCATGCGGGGTCCCACGAGCAGTACTTC.

This clonotype has just a few counts. The rearrangement links TRBV7-6 to TRBJ2-3; D remains unclear. This CDR3 is built from 15 residues. V lost 5 bases to trimming and J lost 0 bases, with 12 bases between them. Germline-derived CDR1 and CDR2 are SGHVS and FNYEAQ. The DNA of the CDR3 is TGTGCCAGCAGCCCTAAGGGCCTTAGCACAGATACGCAGTATTTT. It translates to CASSPKGLSTDTQYF.

This clonotype was observed a handful of times. This rearrangement joins TRBV12-3 or TRBV12-4 to TRBJ2-1; D unclear. Trimming pared 7 bases from V and 4 bases from J, leaving 20 bases between. This CDR3 comprises 16 residues. The CDR3: CASTSPGRKNYNEQFF. The DNA of the CDR3 is TGTGCCAGCACCTCTCCTGGACGAAAGAATTACAATGAGCAGTTCTTC.

CDR3 bases: TGTGCCAGCAGTACGACAGATATGACTAATGAAAAACTGTTTTTT. The encoded protein is CASSTTDMTNEKLFF. The V gene is TRBV6-5, the J gene TRBJ1-4; D might be TRBD1 (5 bases). The CDR3 runs 15 residues. V was pared by 5 bases and J by 2 bases, with 12 bases between. Germline CDR1 reads MNHEY; CDR2 reads SVGAGI.

The chain has TRBV4-1 and TRBJ2-6; 12 bases map to TRBD1. V was pared by 1 base and J by 4 bases, with 8 bases of the junction left unmatched. CDR3 length equals 19 residues. Germline V lookup: CDR1 MGHRA, CDR2 YSYEKL. CDR3 DNA sequence: TGCGCCAGCAGCCAAGGTCCGGGACAGGGGGCGCGAGGGGCCAACGTCCTGACTTTC. This translates into CASSQGPGQGARGANVLTF.